The T cell receptor (beta chain) under discussion was sequenced for a study of T cell responses to AZD1222 COVID-19 vaccine. Sequenced by immunoSEQ multiplex PCR; TCRdb stores in-frame clones only, minus some. The sample records under 150,000 clones, under 95% being singletons. V dropped 6 bases and J dropped 2 bases, with 10 bases sitting between them. Germline CDR1 and CDR2: MNHEY and SMNVEV (reference sequence). CDR3 length: 13 residues. The rearrangement uses TRBV27 and TRBJ1-2, with D tentatively TRBD1 (6 bases). The material sequenced was peripheral blood, taken on day 0 of AZD1222 vaccination. This TCR derives from an adult in good health. CDR3 sequence: CASSPTGNYGYTF. The CDR3 nucleotides read TGTGCCAGCAGCCCTACAGGGAACTATGGCTACACCTTC.